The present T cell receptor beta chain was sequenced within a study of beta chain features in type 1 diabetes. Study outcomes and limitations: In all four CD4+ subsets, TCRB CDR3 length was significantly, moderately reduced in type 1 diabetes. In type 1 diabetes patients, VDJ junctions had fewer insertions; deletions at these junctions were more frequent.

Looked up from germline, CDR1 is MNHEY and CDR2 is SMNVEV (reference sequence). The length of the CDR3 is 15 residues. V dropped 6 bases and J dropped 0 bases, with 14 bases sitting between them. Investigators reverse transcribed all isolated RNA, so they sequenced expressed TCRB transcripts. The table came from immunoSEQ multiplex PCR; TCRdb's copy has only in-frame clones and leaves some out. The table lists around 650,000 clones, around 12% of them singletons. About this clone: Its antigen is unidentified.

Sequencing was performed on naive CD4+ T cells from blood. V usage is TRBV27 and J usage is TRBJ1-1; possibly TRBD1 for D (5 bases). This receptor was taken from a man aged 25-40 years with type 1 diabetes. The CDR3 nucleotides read TGTGCCAGCAGCTCTGACAGCCGCTTGAACACTGAAGCTTTCTTT. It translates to CASSSDSRLNTEAFF.